This T cell receptor (beta chain) was obtained from a study of molecular identifiers for immune sequencing clone quantification. Study conclusions and caveats: Clones of above 20 RNA copies carried over 99% of effector molecules; in naive cells they carried under 1%.

The germline CDR1 and CDR2 sequences are MDHEN and SYDVKM. This CDR3 spans 15 amino acids. About this clonotype itself: Its antigen remains unidentified. Its ends do not fully match the called genes, so a read error is possible.

TCRdb passed the PCR reads through MiXCR, listing each CDR3 protein once. Among about 630,000 distinct CDR3 sequences listed, roughly 23% were seen once. Sequenced sample: naive CD8+ T cells from blood, with Jurkat cell RNA spiked in. Noted subset: FACS-sorted CD8+CD4-CCR7+CD45RA+ naive T cells. The chain has TRBV28 and TRBJ2-5; weak D call: TRBD2 (5 bases). The TCR was taken from a human donor in good health. Some libraries in this study had Jurkat cell RNA spiked in. CDR3 in amino acids: CASRLSNGLGETQYF. CDR3 coding DNA: TGTGCCAGCAGGTTATCAAACGGACTGGGAGAGACCCAGTACTTC.